This T cell receptor (beta chain) was obtained from a study of T-cell reconstitution after alpha-beta-depleted transplantation in children. This clonotype turned up a few times. The library targeted TCRbeta and was prepared with unique molecular identifiers. TCRdb processed the PCR reads anew with MiXCR; each CDR3 protein has one entry. The sample shows hundreds of thousands of distinct CDR3 sequences, around a sixth of them seen only once. Specimen: PBMCs from the stem cell graft donor, collected from the stem cell graft. The sequence came from a human donor who donated a stem cell graft to a child with acute myeloid leukemia.

The CDR3 is CASSPGGKGADTQYF. The CDR3 DNA reads as TGTGCCAGCAGCCCCGGGGGGAAAGGGGCAGATACGCAGTATTTT. The chain carries TRBV7-9 and TRBJ2-3, with TRBD2 matching over 7 bases. Trimming cost V 5 bases and J 4 bases; bases outside gene matches: 9. CDR1 and CDR2 (germline): SEHNR, FQNEAQ (reference sequence). The CDR3 contains 15 residues.